This T cell receptor (beta chain) was retrieved from a study of T cells in Graves' hyperthyroidism and ophthalmopathy. The CDR3 regions of TCR beta were amplified from RNA transcripts. The HTBI primer set drove a first-round RT-PCR of the TCR CDR3. TCRdb ran MiXCR on the multiplex PCR reads and lists one entry per CDR3 protein. The table lists roughly 400,000 distinct CDR3 sequences, more than 20% of them singletons, with 73% in the top ten. CDR3 length: 14 residues. The V gene's germline CDR1 is SNHLY and CDR2 FYNNEI. The V gene lost 4 bases and the J gene lost 1 base, with 10 bases spanning the gap. Stability of Graves' hyperthyroidism was defined as absent ophthalmopathy progression within 18 months. General observations from the study: Most thyroid clonotypes with frequency above 0.001 were detected in blood.

At least ten counts were recorded for this clonotype. Its cognate antigen is unknown. The clonotype comes from a middle-aged man with Graves' hyperthyroidism. The chain uses TRBV2 and TRBJ1-1; the D is unclear. The sample comprised blood. As DNA, the CDR3 is TGTGCCAGCAGTGCTGGACGGGAGAACACTGAAGCTTTCTTT. This translates into CASSAGRENTEAFF.